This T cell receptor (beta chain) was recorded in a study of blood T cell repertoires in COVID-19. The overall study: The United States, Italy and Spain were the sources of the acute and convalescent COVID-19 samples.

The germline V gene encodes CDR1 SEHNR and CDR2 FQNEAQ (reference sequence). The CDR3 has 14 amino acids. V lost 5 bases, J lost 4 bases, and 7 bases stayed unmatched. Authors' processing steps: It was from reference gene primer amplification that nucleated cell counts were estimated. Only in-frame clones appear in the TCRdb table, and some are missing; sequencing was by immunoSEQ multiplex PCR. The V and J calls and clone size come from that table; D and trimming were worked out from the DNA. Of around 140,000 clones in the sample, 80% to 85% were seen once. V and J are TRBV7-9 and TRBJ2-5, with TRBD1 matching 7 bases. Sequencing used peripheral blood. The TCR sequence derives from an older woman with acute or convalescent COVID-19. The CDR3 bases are TGTGCCAGCAGCAGCACAGGGGTAGGAGAGACCCAGTACTTC. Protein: CASSSTGVGETQYF. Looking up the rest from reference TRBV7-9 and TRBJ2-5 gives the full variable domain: DTGVSQNPRHKITKRGQNVTFRCDPISEHNRLYWYRQTLGQGPEFLTYFQNEAQLEKSRLLSDRFSAERPKGSFSTLEIQRTEQGDSAMYLCASSSTGVGETQYFGPGTRLLVL.